This paragraph covers one TCR beta chain sequence. The sample originates from a study of T cell repertoires in cytomegalovirus infection. Germline V gives CDR1 SQVTM, CDR2 ANQGSEA. The CDR3 length is 14 residues. V lost 6 bases to trimming and J lost 0 bases; unmatched junction nucleotides: 6. TCRdb analysed the reads with MiXCR anew, one entry per CDR3 protein. The table shows around 190,000 distinct CDR3 sequences, with approximately 15% occurring only once. The sequenced sample consisted of PBMCs. This sequence was found in a human donor in good health (CMV status not recorded). Some clones in this sample may be carry-over from other donors' samples. The V gene is TRBV29-1, the J gene TRBJ2-3; 7 nucleotides align to TRBD1. CDR3 protein: CSVEGARSTDTQYF. The CDR3 DNA reads as TGCAGCGTCGAGGGGGCGCGGAGCACAGATACGCAGTATTTT.